This passage covers 27 T cell receptor beta chains from one sample sequenced in a study of T cells in Graves' hyperthyroidism and ophthalmopathy. Authors of the study amplified TCR beta CDR3 regions from RNA transcripts. Primed by the HTBI set, a first-round RT-PCR was run on the TCR CDR3. TCRdb redid the calling of the multiplex PCR reads with MiXCR, one entry per CDR3 protein. This sample carries about 420,000 distinct CDR3 sequences, about 13% of them seen once, and the ten largest clones take 5.3%. The material sequenced was blood. Receptor source: a woman aged 18-30 years with Graves' hyperthyroidism.

The chain combines TRBV7-3 with TRBJ1-1, with D possibly being TRBD1 (6 bases). Trimming took off 2 bases at V and 2 bases at J, with 15 bases between the two ends. This CDR3 has 16 residues. Germline lookup yields CDR1 SGHTA and CDR2 FQGTGA. The CDR3 DNA follows: TGTGCCAGCAGCTTACGGGGGGCCGGTGAAAACACTGAAGCTTTCTTT. Translated: CASSLRGAGENTEAFF.

This clonotype was picked up many times. J is TRBJ1-1 and V is TRBV5-5; D is uncertain. The CDR3 is made up of 13 amino acids. The V end was cut by 2 bases, the J end by 2 bases, with 7 bases between. The germline V gene has CDR1 SGHKS and CDR2 YYEKEE (reference sequence). CDR3 nucleotides: TGTGCCAGCAGCTTCATGGGAAACACTGAAGCTTTCTTT. Protein sequence: CASSFMGNTEAFF. Together with reference TRBV5-5 and TRBJ1-1, the CDR3 gives the full variable domain: DAGVTQSPTHLIKTRGQQVTLRCSPISGHKSVSWYQQVLGQGPQFIFQYYEKEERGRGNFPDRFSARQFPNYSSELNVNALLLGDSALYLCASSFMGNTEAFFGQGTRLTVV.

This clonotype was seen ten or more times. This sequence joins TRBV20-1 and TRBJ1-1; a possible D gene is TRBD1 (6 bases). Germline values: CDR1 DFQATT, CDR2 SNEGSKA (reference sequence). The germline V and J ends were trimmed by 5 bases and 3 bases, with 13 bases remaining between them. CDR3 length equals 13 residues. As DNA, the CDR3 is TGCAGTGCTCAGGGGCAGGCCGACACTGAAGCTTTCTTT. It yields the protein CSAQGQADTEAFF.

This clonotype was observed at least ten times. The chain links TRBV27 to TRBJ2-5; 14 nucleotides align to TRBD2. The V segment lost 5 bases and the J segment 3 bases; nucleotides outside the gene matches: 8. The CDR3 is 17 amino acids. The germline CDR1 and CDR2 sequences are MNHEY and SMNVEV (reference sequence). The CDR3 sequence is CASSLLTSGREKETQYF. The CDR3 DNA sequence: TGTGCCAGCAGTCTACTGACTAGCGGGAGGGAGAAAGAGACCCAGTACTTC.

This clonotype was recorded only once. V and J are TRBV4-1 and TRBJ1-3; possible D gene TRBD1, 5 bases. Germline lookup yields CDR1 MGHRA and CDR2 YSYEKL. This CDR3 has 15 amino acids. V was clipped by 0 bases and J by 4 bases, with 10 bases between them. The CDR3 region is CASSQEGDPGNTIYF. The DNA of the CDR3 is TGCGCCAGCAGCCAAGAGGGGGATCCGGGAAACACCATATATTTT.

This clonotype was counted at least ten times. The chain couples TRBV7-2 to TRBJ1-2, with 9 bases aligning to TRBD1. CDR1 and CDR2 (germline): SGHTA, FQGNSA. The CDR3 consists of 17 residues. The ends lost 2 bases at V and 7 bases at J; junction bases unmatched: 14. The CDR3: CASSLQPPVTGGSGYTF. CDR3 nucleotide sequence: TGTGCCAGCAGCTTACAACCCCCCGTAACAGGGGGCAGTGGCTACACCTTC.

Ten or more counts support this clonotype. The chain links TRBV27 to TRBJ1-1; the match to TRBD1 covers 9 bases. V shed 6 bases and J 0 bases; nucleotides not matched to a gene: 11. The CDR3 has 17 amino acids. Germline CDR1 is MNHEY and CDR2 is SMNVEV (reference sequence). The CDR3 sequence: CASSPRGQGYMNTEAFF. The CDR3 region has the DNA TGTGCCAGCAGCCCCAGGGGACAGGGATACATGAACACTGAAGCTTTCTTT.

This clonotype was observed a few times. The rearrangement joins TRBV7-9 to TRBJ2-5; 7 nucleotides agree with TRBD1. The V gene's germline CDR1 is SEHNR and CDR2 FQNEAQ (reference sequence). Losses at the gene ends were 1 base for V and 4 bases for J; bases not matched to a gene: 9. The CDR3 totals 16 residues. The CDR3 bases are TGTGCCAGCAGCTTAGATTTGAGGGGGCTGGGAGAGACCCAGTACTTC. Its translation is CASSLDLRGLGETQYF.

This clonotype was counted only a few times. The rearrangement links TRBV19 to TRBJ1-1; 8 positions agree with TRBD1. Germline V gives CDR1 LNHDA, CDR2 SQIVND (reference sequence). The CDR3 has 13 amino acids. The V segment lost 5 bases and the J segment 5 bases; nucleotides outside the gene matches: 4. The CDR3 DNA is TGTGCCAGTAGTGAGACAGGGGAGACTGAAGCTTTCTTT. It specifies CASSETGETEAFF.

This chain uses TRBV27 with TRBJ2-7, with 9 bases identical to TRBD2. With V trimmed by 5 bases and J by 6 bases, 8 bases remained unmatched. The V gene's germline CDR1 is MNHEY and CDR2 SMNVEV (reference sequence). The CDR3 length is 14 residues. The CDR3 nucleotides are TGTGCCAGCAGTGCTAGCGGGATCTTTTCCGAGCAGTACTTC. It encodes CASSASGIFSEQYF.

In this sample, this clonotype turned up many times. The chain carries TRBV18 and TRBJ1-5; tentative D call: TRBD1 (5 bases). Deletions cut 0 bases from V and 2 bases from J, with 11 bases between. Germline V gene sequence: CDR1 KGHSH, CDR2 LQKENI. This CDR3 region has 16 residues. The CDR3 sequence is CASSPPSGGGNQPQHF. The CDR3 coding sequence is TGTGCCAGCTCACCACCCTCGGGGGGGGGCAATCAGCCCCAGCATTTT. The variable domain in full, completed from reference TRBV18 and TRBJ1-5, reads NAGVMQNPRHLVRRRGQEARLRCSPMKGHSHVYWYRQLPEEGLKFMVYLQKENIIDESGMPKERFSAEFPKEGPSILRIQQVVRGDSAAYFCASSPPSGGGNQPQHFGDGTRLSIL.

This chain joins TRBV20-1 and TRBJ2-7; possible D gene TRBD1, 6 bases. V dropped 1 base and J dropped 7 bases, with 14 bases sitting between them. This CDR3 contains 13 residues. CDR1 DFQATT and CDR2 SNEGSKA come from the germline V gene (reference sequence). The CDR3: CSARVSAGEEQYF. The CDR3, as DNA: TGCAGTGCTAGAGTCTCGGCAGGGGAAGAGCAGTACTTC.

At least ten counts were recorded for this clonotype. The chain employs TRBV5-1 and TRBJ2-1; D uncertain. The CDR3 covers 13 residues. Germline CDR1 is SGHRS and CDR2 is YFSETQ. The germline V and J ends were trimmed by 4 bases and 4 bases, with 9 bases remaining between them. The chain's CDR3 is CASSHEKYNEQFF. CDR3 bases: TGCGCCAGCAGCCACGAAAAGTACAATGAGCAGTTCTTC.

The table lists this clonotype with a few counts. Germline and junction disagree at one end, which may indicate a read error. V usage is TRBV12-3 or TRBV12-4 and J usage is TRBJ2-3, with D possibly matching TRBD2 (6 bases). The CDR3 sequence is 14 residues long. CDR3 bases: TGTGCCAGCACTCTCGGAACTAGCACAGATGCGCAGTATTTT. Its protein is CASTLGTSTDAQYF.

This clonotype was detected ten times or more. V gene TRBV9 combines with J gene TRBJ2-1; TRBD1 aligns across 9 bases. Germline trimming cut 2 bases from V and 8 bases from J; bases unmatched to any gene: 8. This CDR3 has 15 amino acids. The germline CDR1 and CDR2 sequences are SGDLS and YYNGEE. In DNA form, the CDR3 reads TGTGCCAGCAGCGTGCGGACAGGGGAGTTGGATGAGCAGTTCTTC. It is translated as CASSVRTGELDEQFF.

The CDR3 DNA sequence: TGTGCCACCAGCAGCGCAGGGGGCGAATATGGCTACACCTTC. Translation gives CATSSAGGEYGYTF. The J gene is TRBJ1-2, the V gene TRBV15; 8 bases agree with TRBD1. Looked up from germline, CDR1 is LNHNV and CDR2 is YYDKDF (reference sequence). J gave up 5 bases and V 3 bases, and 5 bases lay outside the gene matches. The CDR3 loop spans 14 amino acids.

This clonotype was counted ten times or more. CDR3 nucleotides: TGCGCCAGCAGCTTGGTTGCCTTCTATGAGCAGTTCTTC. The encoded protein is CASSLVAFYEQFF. V usage is TRBV5-1 and J usage is TRBJ2-1; D is unclear. Germline lookup yields CDR1 SGHRS and CDR2 YFSETQ. The CDR3 sequence is 13 residues long. Deletions cut 0 bases from V and 8 bases from J, with 9 bases between.

There are many counts of this clonotype. This chain joins TRBV9 and TRBJ1-2, with 9 bases identical to TRBD1. CDR3 size: 15 residues. Trimming cost V 3 bases and J 2 bases; bases outside gene matches: 5. Germline V gene lookup returns CDR1 SGDLS and CDR2 YYNGEE. The CDR3 coding sequence is TGTGCCAGCAGCGGCCTCGGGACAGGGAACTATGGCTACACCTTC. It codes for CASSGLGTGNYGYTF.

Only a few counts were recorded for this clonotype. The junction departs from germline at one end; a sequencing error may be responsible. The CDR3: CATGRESSYNSPLHF. In DNA form, the CDR3 reads TGTGCCACCGGCAGGGAAAGCTCCTATAATTCACCCCTCCACTTT. The chain combines TRBV15 with TRBJ1-6; maybe TRBD1 (5 bases). There are 15 residues in the CDR3. Per the germline V gene, CDR1 is LNHNV and CDR2 is YYDKDF (reference sequence).

This chain uses TRBV28 with TRBJ2-6; D is unresolved. The CDR3 totals 15 residues. Trimming took off 3 bases at V and 2 bases at J, with 8 bases between the two ends. Germline V gives CDR1 MDHEN, CDR2 SYDVKM. CDR3 bases: TGTGCCAGCAGTTTGGTAGTCGCTGGGGCCAACGTCCTGACTTTC. Translating gives CASSLVVAGANVLTF.

The table lists this clonotype with a few counts. The genes are TRBV6-2 or TRBV6-3 and TRBJ1-6; D is ambiguous. CDR1 is MNHEY, CDR2 SVGEGT, per germline. The CDR3 covers 19 residues. V dropped 0 bases and J dropped 0 bases, with 15 bases sitting between them. The CDR3 DNA is TGTGCCAGCAGTTACTCGAGCTGGGCAACGAGCTCCTATAATTCACCCCTCCACTTT. Translated, it gives CASSYSSWATSSYNSPLHF.

This clonotype occurred once. A much larger clone differs from this one at a single base, so this may be a read error. The chain is built from TRBV20-1 and TRBJ2-1, with 11 bases lining up with TRBD2. This CDR3 comprises 14 residues. Germline lookup yields CDR1 DFQATT and CDR2 SNEGSKA (reference sequence). Trimming took 3 bases from V and 7 from J; bases not matched to a gene: 5. The CDR3 protein is CSASAGLAENEQFF. Here the CDR3 DNA reads TGCAGTGCTAGTGCGGGACTAGCGGAGAATGAGCAGTTCTTC.

This clonotype was seen at least ten times. This chain links TRBV13 with TRBJ1-1; perhaps TRBD1 as D (6 bases). Germline assignment: CDR1 PRHDT and CDR2 FYEKMQ (reference sequence). This CDR3 spans 14 amino acids. The V end lost 1 base, the J end lost 4 bases, and 10 bases lay between the germline ends. As DNA, the CDR3 is TGTGCCAGCAGCTTAGCGGGGGCTGGCACTGAAGCTTTCTTT. Residues: CASSLAGAGTEAFF.

This clonotype was seen many times. The chain combines TRBV5-5 with TRBJ2-1; TRBD1 agrees at 9 bases. Unmatched junction bases numbered 5, after V lost 3 bases and J lost 4 bases. The germline gives CDR1 SGHKS, CDR2 YYEKEE (reference sequence). The CDR3 sequence is 15 residues long. The CDR3 DNA reads as TGTGCCAGCAGCTCTGGGACAGGGCGATACAATGAGCAGTTCTTC. It specifies CASSSGTGRYNEQFF.

This clonotype was recorded at least ten times. The chain is built from TRBV18 and TRBJ1-2, with 8 nucleotides matching TRBD1. The CDR3 is 14 amino acids. V lost 6 bases to trimming and J lost 11 bases; unmatched junction nucleotides: 14. Germline CDR1 reads KGHSH; CDR2 reads LQKENI. CDR3 in DNA: TGTGCCAGCTCCCGATCCGGGACAGGCCCTGGATACACCTTC. Translated: CASSRSGTGPGYTF.

This chain connects TRBV12-3 or TRBV12-4 to TRBJ2-2; 11 bases line up with TRBD2. Unmatched junction bases numbered 8, after V lost 5 bases and J lost 0 bases. This CDR3 comprises 18 residues. The CDR3 DNA follows: TGTGCCAGCAGTCCGATGACTAGCGGGATCTCGAACACCGGGGAGCTGTTTTTT. Encoded protein: CASSPMTSGISNTGELFF.

This clonotype has a count of ten or more. V usage is TRBV7-3 and J usage is TRBJ2-1; 13 positions match TRBD2. CDR1 SGHTA and CDR2 FQGTGA come from the germline V gene. CDR3 size: 15 residues. Trimming took 5 bases from V and 9 from J; bases not matched to a gene: 7. CDR3 DNA: TGTGCCAGCAGCCAACTAGCGGGAGGGCATGGTGAGCAGTTCTTC. Its protein product is CASSQLAGGHGEQFF.